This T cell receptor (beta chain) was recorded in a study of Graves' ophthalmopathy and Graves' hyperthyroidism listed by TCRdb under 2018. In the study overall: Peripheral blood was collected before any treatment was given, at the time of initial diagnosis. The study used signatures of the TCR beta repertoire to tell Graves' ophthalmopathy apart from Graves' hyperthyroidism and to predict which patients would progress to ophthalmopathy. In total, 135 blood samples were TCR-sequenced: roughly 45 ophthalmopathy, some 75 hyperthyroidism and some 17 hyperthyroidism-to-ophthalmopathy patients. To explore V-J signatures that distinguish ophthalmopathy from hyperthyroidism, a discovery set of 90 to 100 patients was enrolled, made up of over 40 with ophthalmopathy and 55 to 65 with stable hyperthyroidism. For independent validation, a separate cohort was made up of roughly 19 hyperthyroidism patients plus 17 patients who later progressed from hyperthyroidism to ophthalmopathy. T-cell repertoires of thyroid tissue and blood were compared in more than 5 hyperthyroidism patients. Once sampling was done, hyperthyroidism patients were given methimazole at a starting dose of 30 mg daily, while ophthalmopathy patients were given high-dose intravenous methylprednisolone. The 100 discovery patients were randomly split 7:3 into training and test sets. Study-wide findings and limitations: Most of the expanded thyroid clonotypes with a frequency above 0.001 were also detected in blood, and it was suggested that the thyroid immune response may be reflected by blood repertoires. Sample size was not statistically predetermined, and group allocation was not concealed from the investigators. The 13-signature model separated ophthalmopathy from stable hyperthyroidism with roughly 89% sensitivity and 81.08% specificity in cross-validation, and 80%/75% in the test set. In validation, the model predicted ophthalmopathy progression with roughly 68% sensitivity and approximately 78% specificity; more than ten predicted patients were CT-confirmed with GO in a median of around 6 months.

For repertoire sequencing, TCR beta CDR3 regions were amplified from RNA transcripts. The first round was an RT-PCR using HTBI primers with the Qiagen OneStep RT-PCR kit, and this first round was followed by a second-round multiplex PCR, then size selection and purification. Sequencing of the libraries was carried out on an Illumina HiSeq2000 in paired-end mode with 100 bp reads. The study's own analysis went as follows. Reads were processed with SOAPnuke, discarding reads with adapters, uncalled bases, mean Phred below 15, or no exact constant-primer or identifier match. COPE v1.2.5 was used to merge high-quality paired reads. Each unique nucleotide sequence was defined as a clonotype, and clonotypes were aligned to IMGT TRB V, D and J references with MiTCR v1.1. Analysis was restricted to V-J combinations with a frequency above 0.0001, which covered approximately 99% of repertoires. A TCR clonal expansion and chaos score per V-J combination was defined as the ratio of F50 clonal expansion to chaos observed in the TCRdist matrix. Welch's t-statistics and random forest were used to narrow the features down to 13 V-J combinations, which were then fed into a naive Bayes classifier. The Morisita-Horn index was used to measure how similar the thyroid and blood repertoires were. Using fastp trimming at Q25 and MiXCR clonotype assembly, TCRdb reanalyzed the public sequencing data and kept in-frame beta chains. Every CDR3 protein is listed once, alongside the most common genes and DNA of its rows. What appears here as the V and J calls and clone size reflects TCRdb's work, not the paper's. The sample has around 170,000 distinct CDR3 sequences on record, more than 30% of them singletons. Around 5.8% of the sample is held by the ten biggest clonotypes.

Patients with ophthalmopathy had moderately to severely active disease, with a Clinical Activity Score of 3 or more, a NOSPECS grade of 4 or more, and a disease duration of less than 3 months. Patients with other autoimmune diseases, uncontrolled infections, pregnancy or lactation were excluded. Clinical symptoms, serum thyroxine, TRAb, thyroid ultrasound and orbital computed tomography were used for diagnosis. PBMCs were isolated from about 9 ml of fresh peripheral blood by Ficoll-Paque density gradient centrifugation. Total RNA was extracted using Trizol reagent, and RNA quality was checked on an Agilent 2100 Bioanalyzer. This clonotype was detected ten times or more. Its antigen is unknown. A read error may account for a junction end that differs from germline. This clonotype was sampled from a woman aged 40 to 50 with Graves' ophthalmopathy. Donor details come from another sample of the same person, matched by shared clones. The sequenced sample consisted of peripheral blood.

The DNA sequence reads TGTGTCAGCAGCGGGACACCGTACGAGCAGTACTTC. It codes for CVSSGTPYEQYF. The chain is encoded by TRBV28 joined to TRBJ2-7; TRBD2 could be the D gene, as 7 bases match. The germline V gene gives CDR1 as MDHEN and CDR2 as SYDVKM. Its CDR3 holds 12 amino acids, cysteine through phenylalanine. Only CDR3 DNA remains: 36 bases, in frame from the first base.